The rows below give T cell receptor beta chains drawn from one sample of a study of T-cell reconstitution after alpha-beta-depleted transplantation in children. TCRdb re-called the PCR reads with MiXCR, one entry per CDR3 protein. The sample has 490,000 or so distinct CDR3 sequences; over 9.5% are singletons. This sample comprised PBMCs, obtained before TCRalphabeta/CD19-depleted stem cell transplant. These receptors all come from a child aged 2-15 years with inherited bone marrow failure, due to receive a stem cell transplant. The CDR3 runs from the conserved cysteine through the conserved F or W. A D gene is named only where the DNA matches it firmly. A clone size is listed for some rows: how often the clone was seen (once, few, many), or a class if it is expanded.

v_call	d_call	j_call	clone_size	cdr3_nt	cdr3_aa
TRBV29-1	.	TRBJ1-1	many	TGCAGCGTCCCGAACAGGGAGAACACTGAAGCTTTCTTT	CSVPNRENTEAFF
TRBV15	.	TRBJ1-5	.	TGTGCCACCAGCAAAGAAGGGAATCAGCCCCAGCATTTT	CATSKEGNQPQHF
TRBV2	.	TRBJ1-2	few	TGTGCCAGCAGGCCGACAGAAAACTATGGCTACACCTTC	CASRPTENYGYTF
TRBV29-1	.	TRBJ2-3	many	TGCAGCGTTGCCGGGGCCCACACAGATACGCAGTATTTT	CSVAGAHTDTQYF
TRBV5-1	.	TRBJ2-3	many	TGCGCCAGCATGCGGGGACGGGGAACGGGGCTCACAGATACGCAGTATTTT	CASMRGRGTGLTDTQYF
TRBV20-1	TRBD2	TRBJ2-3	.	TGCAGTGCTAGTTCCGCCGGGACTAGCGGGAGCACAGATACGCAGTATTTT	CSASSAGTSGSTDTQYF
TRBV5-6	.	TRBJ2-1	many	TGTGCCAGCAGCTTGGAGGGAATCGTGGACAATGAGCAGTTCTTC	CASSLEGIVDNEQFF
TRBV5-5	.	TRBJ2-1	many	TGTGCCAGCAGCCTTATGCTCCTGACCCTTCCGCGCAATGAGCAGTTCTTC	CASSLMLLTLPRNEQFF
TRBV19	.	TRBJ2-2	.	TGTGCCAGTAGTATAGGAGGCACCGGGGAGCTGTTTTTT	CASSIGGTGELFF
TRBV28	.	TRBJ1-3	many	TGTGCCAGCAGTTTGCCCCAGGGAAACACCATATATTTT	CASSLPQGNTIYF
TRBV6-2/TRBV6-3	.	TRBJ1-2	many	TGTGCCAGCAGTTACCTCCTCGCGGAAGTCCGCACCTTC	CASSYLLAEVRTF
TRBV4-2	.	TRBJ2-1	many	TGTGCCAGCAGCCAAGAAAAGACAGCCTACTACAATGAGCAGTTCTTC	CASSQEKTAYYNEQFF
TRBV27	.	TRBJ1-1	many	TGTGCCAGCAGTTCCCACCGGGGAACTCCTTGGGGCACTGAAGCTTTCTTT	CASSSHRGTPWGTEAFF
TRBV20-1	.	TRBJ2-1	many	TGCAGTGCTATGTTTCAGGGGAGTTTTTCTGCCGATGAGCAGTTCTTC	CSAMFQGSFSADEQFF
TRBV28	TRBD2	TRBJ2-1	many	TGTGCCAGCAGTTTACTCAACCTGAGGACTAGCGGGAGGGCCGGTGTTTTCTTC	CASSLLNLRTSGRAGVFF
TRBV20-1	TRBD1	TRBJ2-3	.	TGCAGTGCTAGATCCGCGGGACAGGGGACAGATACGCAGTATTTT	CSARSAGQGTDTQYF
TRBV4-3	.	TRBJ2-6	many	TGCGCCAGCAGCCAAGATCCAGTCTACCTACGGAGCTCTGGGGCCAACGTCCTGACTTTC	CASSQDPVYLRSSGANVLTF
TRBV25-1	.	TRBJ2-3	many	TGTGCCAGCAGTGAGCAACAGGCCACCACAGATACGCAGTATTTT	CASSEQQATTDTQYF
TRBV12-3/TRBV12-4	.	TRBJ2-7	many	TGTGCCAGCAGCCGCACTCAACAGGGATCCGAGCAGTACTTC	CASSRTQQGSEQYF
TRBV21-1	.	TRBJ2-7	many	TGTGCCAGCAGCTCCCCACTAGCGGGAGAAAACGAGCAGTACTTC	CASSSPLAGENEQYF
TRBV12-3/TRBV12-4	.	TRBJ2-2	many	TGTGCTGGAAGGGCTAACACCGGGGAGCTGTTTTTT	CAGRANTGELFF
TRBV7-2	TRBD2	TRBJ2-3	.	TGTGCCAGCAGCTTAGTAGCGGGAGGGCCCCGAGATACGCAGTATTTT	CASSLVAGGPRDTQYF
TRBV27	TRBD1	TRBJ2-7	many	TGTGCCAGCAGCTCCGGGACAGGGGGCTACGAGCAGTACTTC	CASSSGTGGYEQYF
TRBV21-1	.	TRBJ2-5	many	TGTGCCAGCAGCCCGCGTGTGGGGGGCCAAGAGACCCAGTACTTC	CASSPRVGGQETQYF
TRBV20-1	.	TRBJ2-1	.	TGCAGTGCTTCAAAGTGGGATGAGCAGTTCTTC	CSASKWDEQFF
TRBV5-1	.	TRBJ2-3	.	TGCGCCAGCAGCTACTCAACCCTCACAGATACGCAGTATTTT	CASSYSTLTDTQYF
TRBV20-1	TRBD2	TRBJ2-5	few	TGCAGTGCTAGAGAAGTCCTAGCGGGATGGGAGACCCAGTACTTC	CSAREVLAGWETQYF
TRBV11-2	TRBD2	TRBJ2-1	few	TGTGCCAGCAGCAATCCCGCGGGACTAGCGGGGTGGGTCAATGAGCAGTTCTTC	CASSNPAGLAGWVNEQFF
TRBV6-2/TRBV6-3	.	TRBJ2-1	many	TGTGCCAGCGGCCACCGGTCAGGAGATGAGCAGTTCTTC	CASGHRSGDEQFF
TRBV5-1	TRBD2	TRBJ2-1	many	TGCGCCAGCAGCCCTCCCAGACTAGCGGTCTACAATGAGCAGTTCTTC	CASSPPRLAVYNEQFF
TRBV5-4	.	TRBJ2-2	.	TGTGCCAGCAGCTTGAGCCCAGCGAGGGGATACACCGGGGAGCTGTTTTTT	CASSLSPARGYTGELFF
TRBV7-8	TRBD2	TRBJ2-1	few	TGTGCCAGCAGCCCGAGAAGACTAGCGGGATACAATGAGCAGTTCTTC	CASSPRRLAGYNEQFF
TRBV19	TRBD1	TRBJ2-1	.	TGTGCCACCCAAGTAGGGACAGGGCAGAGGGATGAGCAGTTCTTC	CATQVGTGQRDEQFF
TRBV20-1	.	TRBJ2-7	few	TGCAGTGCTAGTACGGGCCCTACCTACGAGCAGTACTTC	CSASTGPTYEQYF
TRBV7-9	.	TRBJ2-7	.	TGTGCCAGCAGCCTATCAGGGGATCGAACCTACGAGCAGTACTTC	CASSLSGDRTYEQYF
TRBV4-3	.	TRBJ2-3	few	TGCGCCAGCAGCCAGACAACTAGTAAGGGCACAGATACGCAGTATTTT	CASSQTTSKGTDTQYF
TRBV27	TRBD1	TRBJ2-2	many	TGTGCCAGCAGCCGCTCATCCGGGACAGGGGTGACCGGGGAGCTGTTTTTT	CASSRSSGTGVTGELFF
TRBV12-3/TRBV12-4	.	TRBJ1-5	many	TGTGCCAGCAGTCAAGACTGGGATCAGCCCCAGCATTTT	CASSQDWDQPQHF
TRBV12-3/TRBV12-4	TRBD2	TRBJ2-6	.	TGTGCCAGCAGGCCTAAAGCGGGAGCCTCTGGGGCCAACGTCCTGACTTTC	CASRPKAGASGANVLTF
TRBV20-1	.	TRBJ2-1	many	TGCAGTGCTGGGAGGCTAGCGACTATCTACAATGAGCAGTTCTTC	CSAGRLATIYNEQFF
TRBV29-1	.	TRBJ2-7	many	TGCAGCACCTCGGGCCAGAGCTCCTACGAGCAGTACTTC	CSTSGQSSYEQYF
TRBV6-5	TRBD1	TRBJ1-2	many	TGTGCCAGCAGTTACGAAGGGGACAGGTTAAGGGGCTACACCTTC	CASSYEGDRLRGYTF
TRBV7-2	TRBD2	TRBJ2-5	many	TGTGCCAGCAGCTTAGTGTTTTGGGCTAGCGGGAAGAAGACCCAGTACTTC	CASSLVFWASGKKTQYF
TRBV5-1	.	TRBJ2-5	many	TGCGCCAGCAGCTTGATCCCCGCGGGGGAGACCCAGTACTTC	CASSLIPAGETQYF
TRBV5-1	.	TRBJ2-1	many	TGCGCCAGCAGCCCCAAAGAGTCCGGTCGCAACAATGAGCAGTTCTTC	CASSPKESGRNNEQFF
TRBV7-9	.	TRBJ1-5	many	TGTGCCAGCAGCGAGGGGGGGTCACGGGGCAATCAGCCCCAGCATTTT	CASSEGGSRGNQPQHF
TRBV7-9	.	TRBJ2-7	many	TGTGCCAGCAGAAACCTCGGGTCCGAGCAGTACTTC	CASRNLGSEQYF
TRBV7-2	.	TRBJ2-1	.	TGTGCCAGCAGCTTTAGCAGCGCCTACAATGAGCAGTTCTTC	CASSFSSAYNEQFF
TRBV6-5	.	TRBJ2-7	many	TGTGCCAGCGGACGGTCTACCGCCTACGAGCAGTACTTC	CASGRSTAYEQYF
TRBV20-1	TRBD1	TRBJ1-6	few	TGCAGTGCTAGTCAGGACAGGCATTCACCCCTCCACTTT	CSASQDRHSPLHF
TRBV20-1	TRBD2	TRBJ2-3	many	TGCAGTGCGTCCGGGACTAGCGGGAGTACAGATACGCAGTATTTT	CSASGTSGSTDTQYF